This T cell receptor beta chain was documented in a study of shared clonotypes between healthy human individuals. The wider study: Donor ages ranged 18 to 49 years: a couple of women, a few men. Study-wide findings and caveats: Clonotype sharing among donors was thought likely to change with sequencing depth.

Genomic DNA for unsorted samples, which was extracted with the QIAamp DNA Blood Mini kit, came from roughly 100 million PBMCs. The junction had 5 bases not matched to a gene; V was cut back by 3 bases and J by 4 bases. Germline loops: CDR1 GTSNPN, CDR2 SVGIG (reference sequence). This CDR3 is 14 amino acids long. Unsorted PBMC DNA went through sequencing on ten immunoSEQ deep assay plates. Profiled with immunoSEQ multiplex PCR; TCRdb holds only in-frame clones, not every one. The table records about 470,000 clones, about 76% of them present only once. This clone was counted a single time. No antigen is known for it.

This TCR was sampled from a woman in her thirties or forties in good health. Some clones in this sample may be carry-over from other donors' samples. The rearrangement links TRBV30 to TRBJ2-3, with TRBD1 matching over 9 bases. The source material was PBMCs. This chain's CDR3 is CAWRGTGKADTQYF. DNA of the CDR3: TGTGCCTGGAGGGGGACAGGGAAGGCAGATACGCAGTATTTT.